This T cell receptor beta chain appears in the sequencing data of a study of untreated major depressive disorder. Study-level results: CD4+ T cells from depressed patients used TRBV05-01 (Vbeta 5.1) more often than controls.

TCRdb keeps only in-frame clones here, not all; method: immunoSEQ multiplex PCR. Of fewer than 30,000 clones listed, 90% to 95% are singletons. The ends were cut back, 5 bases at V and 4 bases at J, with 11 bases in the middle. This CDR3 region has 13 residues. Germline lookup yields CDR1 SGHTA and CDR2 FQGNSA. Regarding this clone: Its target is not known.

Sequenced input: CD4+ T cells from PBMCs. The chain employs TRBV7-2 and TRBJ1-2, with a tentative D call TRBD1 (6 bases). This clonotype was sampled from a woman between 25 and 40 years old with major depressive disorder. The CDR3 DNA reads as TGTGCCAGCAGCCCCGGGGGCCGCTATGGCTACACCTTC. This encodes CASSPGGRYGYTF. Together with reference TRBV7-2 and TRBJ1-2, the CDR3 gives the full variable domain: GAGVSQSPSNKVTEKGKDVELRCDPISGHTALYWYRQSLGQGLEFLIYFQGNSAPDKSGLPSDRFSAERTGGSVSTLTIQRTQQEDSAVYLCASSPGGRYGYTFGSGTRLTVV.